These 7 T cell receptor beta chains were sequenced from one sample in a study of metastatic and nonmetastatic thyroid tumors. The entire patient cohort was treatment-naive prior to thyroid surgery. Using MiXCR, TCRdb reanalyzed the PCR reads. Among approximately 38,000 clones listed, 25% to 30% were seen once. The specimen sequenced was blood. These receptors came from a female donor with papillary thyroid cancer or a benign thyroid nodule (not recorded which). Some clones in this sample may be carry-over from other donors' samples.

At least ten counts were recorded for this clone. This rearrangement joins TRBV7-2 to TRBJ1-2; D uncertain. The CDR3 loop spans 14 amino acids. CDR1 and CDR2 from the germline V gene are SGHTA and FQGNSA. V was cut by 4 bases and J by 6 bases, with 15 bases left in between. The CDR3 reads CASSSGTGQNGYTF. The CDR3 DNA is TGTGCCAGCAGCTCTGGTACTGGGCAGAATGGCTACACCTTC.

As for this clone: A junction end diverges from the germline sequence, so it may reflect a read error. The CDR3 protein is CSARDRGQKVYTF. DNA for the CDR3: TGCAGTGCCAGAGACAGGGGGCAGAAAGTCTACACCTTC. The rearrangement uses TRBV20-1 and TRBJ1-2; 10 bases are shared with TRBD1. CDR3 length: 13 amino acids. Germline assignment: CDR1 DFQATT and CDR2 SNEGSKA (reference sequence).

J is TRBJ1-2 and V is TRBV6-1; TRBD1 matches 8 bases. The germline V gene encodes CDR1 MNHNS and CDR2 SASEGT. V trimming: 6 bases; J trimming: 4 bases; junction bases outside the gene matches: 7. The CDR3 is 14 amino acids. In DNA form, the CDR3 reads TGTGCCAGCAGCAGGGGGCGGCAGGGCTATGGCTACACCTTC. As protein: CASSRGRQGYGYTF.

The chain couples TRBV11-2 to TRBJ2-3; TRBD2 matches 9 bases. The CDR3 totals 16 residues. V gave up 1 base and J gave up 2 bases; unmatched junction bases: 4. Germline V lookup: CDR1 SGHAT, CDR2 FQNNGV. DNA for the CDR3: TGTGCCAGCAGCTTAGTTAGCGGGGGAACCACAGATACGCAGTATTTT. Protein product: CASSLVSGGTTDTQYF.

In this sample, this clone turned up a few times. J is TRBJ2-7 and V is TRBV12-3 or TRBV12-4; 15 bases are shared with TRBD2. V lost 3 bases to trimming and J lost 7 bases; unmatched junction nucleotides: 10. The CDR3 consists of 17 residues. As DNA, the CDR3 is TGTGCCAGCAGTTTGGGGACTAGCGGGAGGTTGGGCGGGGAGCAGTACTTC. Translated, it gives CASSLGTSGRLGGEQYF.

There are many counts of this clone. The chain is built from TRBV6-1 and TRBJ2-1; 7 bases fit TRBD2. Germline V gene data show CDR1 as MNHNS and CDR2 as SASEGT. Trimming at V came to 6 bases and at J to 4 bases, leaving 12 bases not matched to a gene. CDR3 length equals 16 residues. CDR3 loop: CASRLTLAGGYNEQFF. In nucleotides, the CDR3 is TGTGCCAGCAGACTAACCTTAGCGGGTGGGTACAATGAGCAGTTCTTC.

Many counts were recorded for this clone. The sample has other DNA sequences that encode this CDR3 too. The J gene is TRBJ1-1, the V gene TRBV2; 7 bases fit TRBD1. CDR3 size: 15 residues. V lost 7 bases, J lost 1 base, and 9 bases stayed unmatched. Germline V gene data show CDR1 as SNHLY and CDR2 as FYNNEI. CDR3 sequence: CASTLGGPANTEAFF. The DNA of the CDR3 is TGTGCCAGCACCCTAGGGGGCCCGGCGAACACTGAAGCTTTCTTT. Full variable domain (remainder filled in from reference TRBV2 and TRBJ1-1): EPEVTQTPSHQVTQMGQEVILRCVPISNHLYFYWYRQILGQKVEFLVSFYNNEISEKSEIFDDQFSVERPDGSNFTLKIRSTKLEDSAMYFCASTLGGPANTEAFFGQGTRLTVV.